The clone carrying this TCR beta chain was observed at least ten times. Its antigen is not known. One end of the junction varies from germline; a read error may be responsible. This sample is drawn from a study of regulatory T cells in long-lasting Graves disease. The study's findings and limits: Comparison showed that persistent patients shared more public clonotypes (about 3,000) than new patients (about 970). Possibly, too few samples lowered accuracy.

The CDR3 runs 14 residues. Germline V CDR1 and CDR2: SGHRS, YFSETQ. Time point described: persistent/refractory GD, antithyroid drugs over 5 years with positive TRAb. RNA isolated from PBMCs was used to make the TCR library. The diagnosis of Graves' disease used American Thyroid Association guidelines. For TCR beta, libraries came from iRepertoire HTBI primers and Arm-PCR of CDR3 regions. TCRdb used MiXCR to reprocess the multiplex PCR reads, holding one entry per CDR3 protein. The profile shows 500,000 to 700,000 distinct CDR3 sequences, about 32% of them singletons. This TCR derives from a female donor with Graves disease. The V gene is TRBV5-1, the J gene TRBJ1-1, with a possible D match to TRBD1 (5 bases). The input for sequencing was peripheral blood mononuclear cells (PBMCs), taken when the disease was refractory, from a patient treated with antithyroid drugs. Here the CDR3 reads CASSPGTMNTEAFF. The CDR3 coding sequence is TGTGCCAGCAGTCCTGGGACCATGAACACTGAAGCTTTCTTT. Full variable domain (outside the CDR3, taken from reference TRBV5-1 and TRBJ1-1): KAGVTQTPRYLIKTRGQQVTLSCSPISGHRSVSWYQQTPGQGLQFLFEYFSETQRNKGNFPGRFSGRQFSNSRSEMNVSTLELGDSALYLCASSPGTMNTEAFFGQGTRLTVV.